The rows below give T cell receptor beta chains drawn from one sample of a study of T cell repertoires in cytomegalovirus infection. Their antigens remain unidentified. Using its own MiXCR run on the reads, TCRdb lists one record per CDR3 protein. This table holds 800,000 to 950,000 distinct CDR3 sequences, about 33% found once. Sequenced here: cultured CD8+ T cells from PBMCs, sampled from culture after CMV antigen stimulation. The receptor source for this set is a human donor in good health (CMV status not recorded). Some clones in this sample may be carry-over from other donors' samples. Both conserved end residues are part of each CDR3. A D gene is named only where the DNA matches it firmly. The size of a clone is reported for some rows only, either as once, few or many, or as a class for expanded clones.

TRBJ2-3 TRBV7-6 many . CASSLTGGITDTQYF TGTGCCAGCAGCTTAACAGGAGGAATCACAGATACGCAGTATTTT
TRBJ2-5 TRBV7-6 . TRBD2 CASSLMASGLETQYF TGTGCCAGCAGCTTAATGGCTAGCGGCTTGGAGACCCAGTACTTC
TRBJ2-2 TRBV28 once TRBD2 CASRPTSGGSFTGELFF TGTGCCAGCAGGCCTACTAGCGGGGGTAGTTTCACCGGGGAGCTGTTTTTT
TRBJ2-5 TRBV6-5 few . CASTPSGGSYRETQYF TGTGCCAGCACCCCTAGTGGAGGGTCTTATCGAGAGACCCAGTACTTC
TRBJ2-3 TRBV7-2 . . CASSSAPAGDTQYF TGTGCCAGCAGCTCGGCCCCCGCGGGAGATACGCAGTATTTT
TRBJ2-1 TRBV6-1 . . CASRALLMSSYNEQFF TGTGCCAGCAGGGCCTTACTCATGAGCTCCTACAATGAGCAGTTCTTC
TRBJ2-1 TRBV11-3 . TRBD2 CASSPFSGGGDEQFF TGTGCCAGCAGCCCATTTTCGGGCGGGGGGGATGAGCAGTTCTTC
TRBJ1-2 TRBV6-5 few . CASSYGGTNYGYTF TGTGCCAGCAGTTACGGCGGCACAAACTATGGCTACACCTTC
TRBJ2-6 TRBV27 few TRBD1 CASSFVGLTGEVSGANVLTF TGTGCCAGCAGTTTTGTCGGTTTGACAGGGGAGGTATCTGGGGCCAACGTCCTGACTTTC
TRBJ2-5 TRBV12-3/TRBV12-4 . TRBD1 CASRYRGETQYF TGTGCCAGCAGGTACAGGGGGGAGACCCAGTACTTC
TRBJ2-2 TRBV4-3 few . CASSLRAAPGTGELFF TGCGCCAGCAGCCTCAGAGCGGCCCCGGGGACCGGGGAGCTGTTTTTT
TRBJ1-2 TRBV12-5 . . CASGGTYGYTF TGTGCTAGTGGAGGGACCTATGGCTACACCTTC
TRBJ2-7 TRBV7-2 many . CASSLGRSEQYF TGTGCCAGCAGCTTAGGCCGAAGCGAGCAGTACTTC
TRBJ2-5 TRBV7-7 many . CASSLVRGDLETQYF TGTGCTAGCAGCTTAGTGAGGGGAGACTTGGAGACCCAGTACTTC
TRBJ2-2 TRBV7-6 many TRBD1 CASSLFEGQGNANTGELFF TGTGCCAGCAGCCTATTCGAGGGACAGGGGAACGCGAACACCGGGGAGCTGTTTTTT
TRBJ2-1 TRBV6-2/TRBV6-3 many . CASSYTYSPRDEQFF TGTGCCAGCAGTTACACCTACTCCCCGAGGGATGAGCAGTTCTTC
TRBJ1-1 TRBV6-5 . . CASSYEHTTEAFF TGTGCCAGCAGTTACGAACATACAACCGAAGCTTTCTTT
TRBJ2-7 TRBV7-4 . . CASSLPPGSNEQYF TGTGCCAGCAGCCTACCCCCAGGGTCGAATGAGCAGTACTTC
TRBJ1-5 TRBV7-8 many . CASSYRDNDQPQHF TGTGCCAGCAGCTACCGGGACAATGATCAGCCCCAGCATTTT
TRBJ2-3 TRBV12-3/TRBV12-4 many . CASSLGTDTQYF TGTGCCAGCAGCTTAGGCACAGATACGCAGTATTTT
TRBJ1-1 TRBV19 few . CASSMWGGGTEAFF TGTGCCAGTAGTATGTGGGGGGGTGGCACTGAAGCTTTCTTT
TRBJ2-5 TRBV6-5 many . CASRSGATQETQYF TGTGCCAGCAGGAGCGGAGCCACCCAAGAGACCCAGTACTTC